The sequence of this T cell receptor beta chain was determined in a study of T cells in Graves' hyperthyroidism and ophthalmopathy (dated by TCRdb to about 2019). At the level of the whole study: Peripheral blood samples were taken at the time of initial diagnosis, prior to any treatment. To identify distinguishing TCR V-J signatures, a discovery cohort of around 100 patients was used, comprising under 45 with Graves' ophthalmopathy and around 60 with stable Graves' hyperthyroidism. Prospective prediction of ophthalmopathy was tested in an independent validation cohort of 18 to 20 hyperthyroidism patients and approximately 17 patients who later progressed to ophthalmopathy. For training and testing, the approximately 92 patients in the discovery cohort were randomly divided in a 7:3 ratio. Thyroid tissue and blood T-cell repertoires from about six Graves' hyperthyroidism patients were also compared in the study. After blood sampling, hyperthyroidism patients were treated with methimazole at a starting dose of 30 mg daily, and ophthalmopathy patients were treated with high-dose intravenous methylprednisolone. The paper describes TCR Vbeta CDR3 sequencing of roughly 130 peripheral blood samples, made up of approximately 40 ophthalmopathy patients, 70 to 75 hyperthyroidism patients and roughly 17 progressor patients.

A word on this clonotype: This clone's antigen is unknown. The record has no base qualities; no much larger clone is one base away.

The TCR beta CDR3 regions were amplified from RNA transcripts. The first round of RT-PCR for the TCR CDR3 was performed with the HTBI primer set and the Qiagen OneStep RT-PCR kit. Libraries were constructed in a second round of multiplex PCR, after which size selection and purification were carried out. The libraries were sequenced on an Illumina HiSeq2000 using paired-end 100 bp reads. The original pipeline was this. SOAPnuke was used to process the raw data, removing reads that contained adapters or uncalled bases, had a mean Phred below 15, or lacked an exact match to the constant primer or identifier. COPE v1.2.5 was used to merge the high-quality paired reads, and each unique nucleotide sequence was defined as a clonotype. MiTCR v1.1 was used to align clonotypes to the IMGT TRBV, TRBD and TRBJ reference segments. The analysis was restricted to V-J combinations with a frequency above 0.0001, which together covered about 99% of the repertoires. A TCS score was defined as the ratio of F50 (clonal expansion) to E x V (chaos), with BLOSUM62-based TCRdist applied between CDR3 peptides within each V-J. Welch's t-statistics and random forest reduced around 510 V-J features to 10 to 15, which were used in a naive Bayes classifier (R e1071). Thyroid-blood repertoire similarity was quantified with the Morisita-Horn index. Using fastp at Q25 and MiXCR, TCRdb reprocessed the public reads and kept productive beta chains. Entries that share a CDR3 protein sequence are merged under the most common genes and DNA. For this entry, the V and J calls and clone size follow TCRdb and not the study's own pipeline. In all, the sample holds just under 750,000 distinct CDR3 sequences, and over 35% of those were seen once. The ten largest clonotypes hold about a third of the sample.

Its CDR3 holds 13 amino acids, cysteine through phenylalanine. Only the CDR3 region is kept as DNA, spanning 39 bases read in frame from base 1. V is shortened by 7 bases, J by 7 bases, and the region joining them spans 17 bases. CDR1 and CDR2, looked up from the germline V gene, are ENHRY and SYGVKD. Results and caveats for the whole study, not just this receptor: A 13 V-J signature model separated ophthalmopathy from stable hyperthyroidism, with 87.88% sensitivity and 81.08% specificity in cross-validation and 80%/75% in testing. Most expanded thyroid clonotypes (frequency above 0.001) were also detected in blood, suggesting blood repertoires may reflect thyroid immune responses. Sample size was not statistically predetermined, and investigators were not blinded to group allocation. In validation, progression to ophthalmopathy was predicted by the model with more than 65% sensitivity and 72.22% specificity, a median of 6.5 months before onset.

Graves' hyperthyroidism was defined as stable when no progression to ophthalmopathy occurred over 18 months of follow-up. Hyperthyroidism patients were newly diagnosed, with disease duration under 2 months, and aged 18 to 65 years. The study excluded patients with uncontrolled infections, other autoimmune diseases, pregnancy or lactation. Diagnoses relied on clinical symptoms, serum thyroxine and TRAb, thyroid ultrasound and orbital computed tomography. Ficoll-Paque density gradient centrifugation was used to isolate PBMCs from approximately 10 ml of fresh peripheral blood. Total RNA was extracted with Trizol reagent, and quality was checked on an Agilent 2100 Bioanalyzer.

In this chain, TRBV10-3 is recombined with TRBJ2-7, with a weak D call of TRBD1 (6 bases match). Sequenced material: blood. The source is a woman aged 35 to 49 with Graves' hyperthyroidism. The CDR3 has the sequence CAITGTSTLEQYF. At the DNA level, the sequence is TGTGCCATCACCGGGACATCGACCCTAGAGCAGTACTTC.